This T cell receptor (beta chain) derives from a study of neoadjuvant anti-PD-1 for oral cavity cancer. General study findings and limits: Non-responders to neoadjuvant nivolumab had significantly more clonal PBMC T cells than responders.

Some clones are missing from TCRdb's copy, which holds only in-frame ones; the method was immunoSEQ multiplex PCR. The repertoire holds 55,000 to 75,000 clones, 80% to 90% seen once, with roughly 2.9% in the top ten. This clone was detected only once. Antigen: not known. Time point meaning: after neoadjuvant nivolumab, at surgical resection. The germline gives CDR1 GTSNPN, CDR2 SVGIG (reference sequence). Deletions cut 5 bases from V and 6 bases from J, with 17 bases between. The CDR3 spans 15 residues. The chain has TRBV30 and TRBJ1-6, with D perhaps TRBD1 (5 bases). Sequencing was performed on PBMCs, taken after nivolumab (anti-PD-1) treatment. The sequence was collected from a person aged 40 to 85 with oral cavity squamous cell carcinoma. CDR3 sequence: CAWSGGARRNSPLHF. The DNA for the CDR3 is TGTGCCTGGTCGGGTGGGGCGCGCCGTAATTCACCCCTCCACTTT.